Detailed here is one T cell receptor (beta chain). The target antigen is unknown. The sample is drawn from a study of cytomegalovirus exposure and HLA in healthy donors. From germline, CDR1 is MNHEY and CDR2 SVGAGI. The V gene end was trimmed by 7 bases and the J gene end by 8 bases; junction bases not matched to a gene: 9. This CDR3 region has 14 residues. The PCR used 60 Vbeta and 13 Jbeta primers. Here immunoSEQ multiplex PCR was the method, and the copy in TCRdb shows in-frame clones only, minus some. Of 160,000 or so clones in the sample, roughly 76% were seen once. Overall study findings and caveats: The authors later found HLA-associated TCR beta chains more clonally expanded than equally common others.

Sequences were obtained from PBMCs. The receptor was isolated from a man in his 60s in good health and CMV-seronegative. The chain joins TRBV6-5 to TRBJ2-1; TRBD1 matches 9 bases. The CDR3 loop reads CASNLGTGFDEQFF. Written as DNA, the CDR3 is TGTGCCAGCAATCTCGGGACAGGGTTCGATGAGCAGTTCTTC.